What follows describes a single TCR beta chain. The antigen is not known. The sample comes from a study of T cells after yellow fever vaccination. Broader study findings: Clones that expanded after primary vaccination mostly reappeared after the booster (96% CD4, 88% CD8). A weaker secondary response peaked on day 5, the primary on day 15.

TCRdb re-called the 5' RACE reads through MiXCR, storing one row per CDR3 protein. The sample holds roughly 340,000 distinct CDR3 sequences, approximately 4% seen once. The CDR3 runs to 13 residues. With 0 bases removed from V and 8 bases from J, the gap between germline ends came to 9 bases. Germline loops: CDR1 SGHRS, CDR2 YFSETQ. This TCR was recovered from a man younger than 35 who received the YFV17D yellow fever vaccine. Sequenced material: PBMCs, taken 5 days after the yellow fever booster vaccination. V and J are TRBV5-1 and TRBJ2-1; tentative D call: TRBD1 (5 bases). CDR3 bases: TGCGCCAGCAGCTTGGTCACAGGTGATGAGCAGTTCTTC. Translating it yields CASSLVTGDEQFF.